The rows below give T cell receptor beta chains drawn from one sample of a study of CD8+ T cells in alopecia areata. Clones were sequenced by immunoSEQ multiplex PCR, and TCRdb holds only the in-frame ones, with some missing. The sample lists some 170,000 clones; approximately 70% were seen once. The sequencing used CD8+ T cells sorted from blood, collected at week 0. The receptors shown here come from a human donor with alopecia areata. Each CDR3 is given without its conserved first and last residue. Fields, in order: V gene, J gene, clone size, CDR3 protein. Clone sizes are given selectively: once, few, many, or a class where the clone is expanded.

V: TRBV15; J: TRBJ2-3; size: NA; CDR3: ATSREYRGALNTQY
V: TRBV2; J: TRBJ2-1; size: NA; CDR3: ASSGSADNEQF
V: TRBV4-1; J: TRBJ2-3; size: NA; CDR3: ATTFRDRDTDTQY
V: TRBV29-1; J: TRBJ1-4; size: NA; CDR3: SVLCATNEKLF
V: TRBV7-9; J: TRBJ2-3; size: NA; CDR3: ASSSQPGDRARDTQY
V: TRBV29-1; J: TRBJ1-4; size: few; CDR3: SVPGAAEKLF
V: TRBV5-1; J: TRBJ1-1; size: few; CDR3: ASSPARGRKAF
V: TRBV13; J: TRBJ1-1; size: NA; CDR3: ASSSGTEAF
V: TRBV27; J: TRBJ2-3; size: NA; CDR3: ASSERGSTDTQY
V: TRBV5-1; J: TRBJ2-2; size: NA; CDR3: ASSFGANTGELF
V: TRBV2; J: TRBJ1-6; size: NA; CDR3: ASSEGQGYNSPLH
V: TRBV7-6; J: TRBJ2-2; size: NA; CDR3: ASSLTGELF
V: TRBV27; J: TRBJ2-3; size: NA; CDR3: ASSFWRGARYTQY
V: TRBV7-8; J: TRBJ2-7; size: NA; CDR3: ASSPRQLPYEQY
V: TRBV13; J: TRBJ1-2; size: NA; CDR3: ASSSRDSEYGYT
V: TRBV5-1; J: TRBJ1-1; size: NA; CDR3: ASSSSTGEAF
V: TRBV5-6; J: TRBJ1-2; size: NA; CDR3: ASSPGQATYGYT
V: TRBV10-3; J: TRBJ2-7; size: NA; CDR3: AIRTGVAGNSYEQY
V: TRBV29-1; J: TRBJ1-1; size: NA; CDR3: SVDSMSQAF
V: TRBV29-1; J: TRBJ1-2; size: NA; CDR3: SVKDRVGNYGYT
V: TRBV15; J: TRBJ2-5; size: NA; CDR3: ATSRDMGAQETQY
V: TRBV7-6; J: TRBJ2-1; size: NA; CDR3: ASSLVSSYNEQF
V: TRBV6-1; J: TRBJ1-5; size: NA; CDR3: ASSAEISDQPQH
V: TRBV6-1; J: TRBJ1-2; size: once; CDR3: ASSELSALSGYT
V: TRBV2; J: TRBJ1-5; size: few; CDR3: ASSQTGGGGNQPQH
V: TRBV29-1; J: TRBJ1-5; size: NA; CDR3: STSDGDSNQPQH
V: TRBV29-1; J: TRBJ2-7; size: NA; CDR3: SVEEQGAFYEQY
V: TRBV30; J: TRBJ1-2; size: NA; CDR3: AWRDWTGRALYGYT
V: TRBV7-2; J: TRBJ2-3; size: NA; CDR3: ASSPTLGLAITDTQY
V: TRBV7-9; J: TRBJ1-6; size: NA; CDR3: ASSLGSPLH
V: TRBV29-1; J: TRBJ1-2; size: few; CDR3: SVDPGQQWGNYGYT
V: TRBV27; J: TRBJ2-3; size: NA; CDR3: ASSFVGDTQY
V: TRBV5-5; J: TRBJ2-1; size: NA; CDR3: ASSLRDRASYNEQF
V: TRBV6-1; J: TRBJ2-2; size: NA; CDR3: ASIKNTGELF
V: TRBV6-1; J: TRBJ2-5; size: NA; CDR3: ASKAGQETQY
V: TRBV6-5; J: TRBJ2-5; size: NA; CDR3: ASTGTGKTQY
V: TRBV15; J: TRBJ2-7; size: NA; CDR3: ATSRGTSGLTYEQY
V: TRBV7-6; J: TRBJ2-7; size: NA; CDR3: ASSLGTSGNEQY
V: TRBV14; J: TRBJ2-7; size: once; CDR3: ASSQRDYEQY
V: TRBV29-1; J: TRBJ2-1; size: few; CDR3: SGDLGAADEQF
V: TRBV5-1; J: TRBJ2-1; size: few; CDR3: ASSLASGLAGELGPLNEQF
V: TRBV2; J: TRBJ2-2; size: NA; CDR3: ASRPSGGSNTGELF
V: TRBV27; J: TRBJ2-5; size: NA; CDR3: ASSLYRQGPETQY
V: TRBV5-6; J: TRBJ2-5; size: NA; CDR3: ASSLAAVQGRKETQY
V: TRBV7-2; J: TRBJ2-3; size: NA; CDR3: ASSLSLDTQY
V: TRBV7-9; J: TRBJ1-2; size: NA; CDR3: ASSANRDGYT
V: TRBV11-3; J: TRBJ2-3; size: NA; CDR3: ASSLETGDTQY
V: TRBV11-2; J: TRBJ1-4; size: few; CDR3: ASSLEVHRMANEKLF